The next 9 T cell receptor beta chains were all read from a single sample in a study of T cell responses to AZD1222 COVID-19 vaccine (dated by TCRdb to 2020 to 2022). Libraries were prepared through the immunoSEQ multiplex PCR assay. Drawn from immuneACCESS, this table holds only the in-frame rearrangements with V and J called that TCRdb kept. Clones are partly lost; checked studies trace under half to an unresolved V gene and leave the rest unexplained. Present in this sample are under 200,000 clones, approximately 92% of which were seen just once. The ten largest account for roughly 4% of the sample. The time point label for this specimen denotes: about 28 days (+/-7) after the second vaccine dose. Taken with the paper, the label for treatment or condition translates to: meningococcal conjugate vaccine given as trial control. Sequenced material: peripheral blood, taken 28 days after the second dose of the MenACWY control vaccine. All receptors come from an adult who received the MenACWY meningococcal vaccine as a control.

This clone was counted a single time. The V call is TRBV4-3, the J call TRBJ2-1; 10 positions agree with TRBD2. CDR1 is LGHNA and CDR2 is YSLEER in the germline V gene. The V segment lost 3 bases and the J segment 1 base; nucleotides outside the gene matches: 3. This CDR3 comprises 16 residues. The CDR3 DNA follows: TGCGCCAGCAGCCATGCTAGCGGGAGTTCCTACAATGAGCAGTTCTTC. This translates into CASSHASGSSYNEQFF.

The chain recombines TRBV7-9 with TRBJ2-1; D is possibly TRBD2 (5 bases). V was cut by 6 bases and J by 1 base, with 10 bases left in between. Per germline, CDR1 SEHNR and CDR2 FQNEAQ (reference sequence). The CDR3 totals 14 residues. The CDR3 here is CASRPRTSYNEQFF. The CDR3, as DNA: TGTGCCAGCAGACCCCGGACTTCCTACAATGAGCAGTTCTTC.

J is TRBJ2-1 and V is TRBV6-2 or TRBV6-3, with D hard to call. V was shortened by 1 base and J by 1 base, with 5 bases between the two germline ends. The germline gives CDR1 MNHEY, CDR2 SVGEGT. This CDR3 has 14 residues. The CDR3 nucleotides are TGTGCCAGCAGTTACTTGGGTTCCTACAATGAGCAGTTCTTC. Its protein is CASSYLGSYNEQFF.

The chain links TRBV27 to TRBJ2-5; D ambiguous. Germline V lookup: CDR1 MNHEY, CDR2 SMNVEV (reference sequence). This CDR3 has 16 amino acids. V shed 2 bases and J shed 1 base, with 14 bases lying between them. CDR3 region: CASSLIAWQSQETQYF. In DNA, the CDR3 is TGTGCCAGCAGTTTAATCGCTTGGCAGTCCCAAGAGACCCAGTACTTC.

The chain employs TRBV13 and TRBJ2-7, with D tentatively TRBD2 (6 bases). Trimming took off 4 bases at V and 4 bases at J, with 14 bases between the two ends. Per the germline V gene, CDR1 is PRHDT and CDR2 is FYEKMQ (reference sequence). The CDR3 length is 14 residues. The CDR3 here is CASSSQIRGYEQYF. The CDR3 bases are TGTGCCAGCAGCTCCCAGATACGGGGGTACGAGCAGTACTTC.

The gene calls are TRBV2 and TRBJ2-2; the match to TRBD1 covers 11 bases. The CDR3 runs 15 residues. Germline-derived CDR1 and CDR2 are SNHLY and FYNNEI. The junction had 5 bases not matched to a gene; V was cut back by 6 bases and J by 5 bases. The chain's CDR3 is CASRARDRGTGELFF. DNA for the CDR3: TGTGCCAGCAGAGCCAGGGACAGGGGGACCGGGGAGCTGTTTTTT.

This clone came up once. This chain joins TRBV28 and TRBJ2-7; D call uncertain. V shed 3 bases and J shed 9 bases, with 12 bases lying between them. CDR3 size: 12 residues. Germline V gene lookup returns CDR1 MDHEN and CDR2 SYDVKM. The CDR3 sequence is CASSFPLRRQYF. The CDR3 DNA sequence: TGTGCCAGCAGTTTTCCTCTCCGCCGGCAGTACTTC.

This clone was seen only once. The J gene is TRBJ1-1, the V gene TRBV7-3, with 7 nucleotides matching TRBD1. This CDR3 has 14 amino acids. CDR1 is SGHTA, CDR2 FQGTGA, per germline. V lost 5 bases to trimming and J lost 4 bases; unmatched junction nucleotides: 7. The CDR3 is CASSVTGVGTEAFF. The CDR3 DNA sequence: TGTGCCAGCAGCGTCACAGGGGTGGGCACTGAAGCTTTCTTT.

This clone appeared a single time. The chain recombines TRBV11-1 with TRBJ1-3; weak D call: TRBD1 (5 bases). Trimming pared 5 bases from V and 2 bases from J, leaving 16 bases between. CDR1 is SGHAT, CDR2 FQDESV, per germline (reference sequence). This CDR3 is 16 amino acids long. CDR3 sequence (DNA): TGTGCCAGCAGCGGGGGTTCGTTGGCCCCTGGAAACACCATATATTTT. Its protein product is CASSGGSLAPGNTIYF.